This TCR beta chain was captured by sequencing in a study of CD8 T cells in Susac syndrome. The CDR3 contains 14 residues. The germline V gene encodes CDR1 MDHEN and CDR2 SYDVKM. V was shortened by 6 bases and J by 3 bases, with 13 bases between the two germline ends. TCR beta sequencing covered blood CD8+ and CD4+ T cells. Random hexamers were used to reverse transcribe the RNA input (roughly 0.5 to 1 ug). The authors amplified TCR beta CDR3 across 54 Vbeta and 13 Jbeta using immunoSEQ multiplex PCR. TCRdb ran MiXCR on the immunoSEQ multiplex PCR reads and lists one entry per CDR3 protein. The sample shows approximately 70,000 distinct CDR3 sequences, over 90% of them seen only once. A note on this clonotype: What it binds is unknown.

Regarding the study as a whole: TCR sequencing and HLA analysis covered a relatively small number of individuals.

The material sequenced was CD8+ T cells from PBMCs. This receptor was identified in a human donor in good health. This chain connects TRBV28 to TRBJ2-3; no firm D call. The CDR3 sequence: CASSFLSGTDTQYF. In DNA form, the CDR3 reads TGTGCCAGCAGCTTTCTCTCAGGAACAGATACGCAGTATTTT.